This is a list of T cell receptor beta chains from one sample in a study of blood T cell repertoires in COVID-19. Assay used: immunoSEQ multiplex PCR; TCRdb lists only in-frame clones, some missing. Here the sample spans about 180,000 clones, roughly nine tenths being singletons. The sequencing input was peripheral blood. These receptors were collected from a woman between 25 and 40 years old with active or convalescent COVID-19. Each CDR3 is given with its conserved first and last residue. Not all rows give a size; the values are once, few, many and, for expanded clones, a class.

v_gene	len	j_gene	abundance	CDR3aa
TRBV7-2	15	TRBJ1-5	NA	CASSLVDRLNQPQHF
TRBV12-5	13	TRBJ1-2	NA	CASGSQAGSGYTF
TRBV4-1	14	TRBJ1-4	NA	CASSQGQGGEKLFF
TRBV10-3	14	TRBJ2-5	NA	CAISAGTGSETQYF
TRBV12-3/TRBV12-4	12	TRBJ1-1	NA	CASSFGQGEAFF
TRBV25-1	17	TRBJ1-1	NA	CASSEDRALTRGTEAFF
TRBV11-3	15	TRBJ2-1	NA	CASSLASGGLGEQFF
TRBV4-2	16	TRBJ1-1	few	CASSLGGATGYTEAFF
TRBV19	15	TRBJ2-6	NA	CASKSVQSGANVLTF
TRBV19	16	TRBJ2-1	NA	CASSIGGRSGYNEQFF
TRBV27	14	TRBJ2-1	NA	CASRTGLSMNEQFF
TRBV11-2	12	TRBJ2-1	once	CASGGLYNEQFF
TRBV6-5	15	TRBJ2-2	few	CASNTRGTGTGELFF
TRBV6-5	13	TRBJ1-6	NA	CASTSSGSFPLHF
TRBV11-2	15	TRBJ2-5	NA	CASSPTGTGDQTQYF
TRBV28	15	TRBJ2-7	once	CASGWDSRFSYEQYF
TRBV6-5	14	TRBJ1-2	NA	CASSYDRGVYGYTF
TRBV6-6	14	TRBJ2-7	NA	CASSVGQGLYEQYF
TRBV2	14	TRBJ1-5	NA	CASSQRADNQPQHF
TRBV7-2	14	TRBJ1-2	NA	CASSSSAQNYGYTF
TRBV28	15	TRBJ2-1	NA	CASSHYSGGNNEQFF
TRBV11-2	15	TRBJ2-2	NA	CASSLSAGATGELFF
TRBV27	14	TRBJ2-7	NA	CASGFSGSRYEQYF
TRBV12-5	21	TRBJ1-1	NA	CASGLAHGPDRAVKVNTEAFF
TRBV9	13	TRBJ2-1	NA	CASSAPAGDEQFF
TRBV3-1/TRBV3-2	15	TRBJ1-3	NA	CASSQMPSRADTIYF
TRBV5-5	13	TRBJ2-3	NA	CASSNTLADTQYF
TRBV6-5	15	TRBJ1-1	NA	CASLDRVFGGTEAFF
TRBV10-2	16	TRBJ2-2	NA	CASSPRSGGVPGELFF
TRBV6-6	15	TRBJ2-7	NA	CAIREVARRGDEQYF
TRBV12-3/TRBV12-4	13	TRBJ2-7	NA	CASRRQGSYEQYF
TRBV19	13	TRBJ1-5	NA	CASKAGTYQPQHF